The 22 T cell receptor beta chains below all came from one sample that was sequenced in a study of regulatory T cells in long-lasting Graves disease. Time point described: persistent/refractory GD, antithyroid drugs over 5 years with positive TRAb. From RNA extracted from PBMCs, the TCR library was made. For TCR beta, libraries came from iRepertoire HTBI primers and Arm-PCR of CDR3 regions. Each CDR3 protein gets one entry after TCRdb re-called the multiplex PCR reads with MiXCR. The sample carries about 470,000 distinct CDR3 sequences, around 20% recorded once. Specimen: peripheral blood mononuclear cells (PBMCs), collected when the disease was refractory, from a patient treated with antithyroid drugs. These receptors originate from a female donor with Graves disease.

J is TRBJ1-3 and V is TRBV6-1; D may be TRBD1 (5 bases). Looked up from germline, CDR1 is MNHNS and CDR2 is SASEGT. The CDR3 is 14 amino acids. V was pared by 6 bases and J by 3 bases, with 12 bases between. This chain's CDR3 is CASRPRQIGNTIYF. CDR3 nucleotides: TGTGCCAGCAGACCCAGACAGATTGGAAACACCATATATTTT.

This clonotype was seen repeatedly, ten times or more. V gene TRBV6-5 combines with J gene TRBJ1-2, with TRBD1 as a possible D gene (5 bases). CDR1 is MNHEY, CDR2 SVGAGI, per germline. V shed 4 bases and J shed 6 bases, with 18 bases lying between them. The length of the CDR3 is 15 residues. CDR3 in amino acids: CASSSLLVQGDGYTF. The CDR3 DNA follows: TGTGCCAGCAGTTCCTTACTCGTCCAGGGCGATGGCTACACCTTC.

This clonotype has more than one count but fewer than ten. This sequence joins TRBV10-3 and TRBJ2-7, with D unclear. This CDR3 is 14 amino acids long. Trimming stripped 2 bases from V and 1 base from J, with 9 bases between. Germline V CDR1 and CDR2: ENHRY, SYGVKD. CDR3 in amino acids: CAISEGPYSYEQYF. DNA for the CDR3: TGTGCCATCAGTGAGGGGCCGTATTCCTACGAGCAGTACTTC.

This clonotype occurred many times. The CDR3 sequence: CASSFMGLAGELFF. In DNA form, the CDR3 reads TGTGCCAGCAGTTTTATGGGATTGGCCGGGGAGCTGTTTTTT. V is TRBV12-3 or TRBV12-4 and J is TRBJ2-2; D gene ambiguous. Trimming left V 3 bases short and J 6 bases short, with 11 bases between. This CDR3 comprises 14 residues.

This clonotype was observed at least ten times. The CDR3 is CASATPYEQYF. The CDR3 DNA reads as TGTGCCAGCGCTACTCCCTACGAGCAGTACTTC. The chain uses TRBV28 and TRBJ2-7; unclear D gene. Between the trimmed V and J ends, which lost 8 bases and 2 bases, there was a span of 7 bases. The CDR3 has 11 residues. CDR1 MDHEN and CDR2 SYDVKM come from the germline V gene.

V and J are TRBV20-1 and TRBJ2-7; the match to TRBD2 covers 7 bases. The CDR3 has 16 residues. The V segment lost 0 bases and the J segment 2 bases; nucleotides outside the gene matches: 10. The germline CDR1 and CDR2 sequences are DFQATT and SNEGSKA (reference sequence). The CDR3 nucleotides read TGCAGTGCTAGAGATCTGAAGCGGGATTTCACCTACGAGCAGTACTTC. This gives the protein CSARDLKRDFTYEQYF.

This clonotype was seen ten or more times. This chain links TRBV20-1 with TRBJ2-7, with TRBD1 as a possible D gene (6 bases). Trimming took off 2 bases at V and 2 bases at J, with 13 bases between the two ends. Germline lookup yields CDR1 DFQATT and CDR2 SNEGSKA (reference sequence). The CDR3 runs 14 residues. The CDR3, as DNA: TGCAGTGCTAGATCGGCCAGGGACACCTACGAGCAGTACTTC. The encoded protein is CSARSARDTYEQYF.

The chain has TRBV29-1 and TRBJ1-1; D ambiguous. Trimming removed 5 bases at V and 3 bases at J, with 4 bases between. CDR3 length: 10 amino acids. The germline gives CDR1 SQVTM, CDR2 ANQGSEA. In nucleotides, the CDR3 is TGCAGCGTTTCGCACACTGAAGCTTTCTTT. This codes for CSVSHTEAFF.

This clonotype has a count of ten or more. The rearrangement uses TRBV9 and TRBJ1-2; a possible D gene is TRBD1 (5 bases). The CDR3 covers 15 residues. Germline loops: CDR1 SGDLS, CDR2 YYNGEE. The V and J ends lost 0 bases and 4 bases respectively, with 13 bases between them. This CDR3 reads CASSVDGGLTYGYTF. The CDR3 DNA is TGTGCCAGCAGCGTAGACGGGGGTTTGACCTATGGCTACACCTTC.

The chain links TRBV4-2 to TRBJ1-2; D is undetermined. This CDR3 spans 16 amino acids. Germline values: CDR1 LGHNA, CDR2 YNFKEQ. The V end was cut by 0 bases, the J end by 2 bases, with 13 bases between. In DNA form, the CDR3 reads TGTGCCAGCAGCCAAGATCTTACGATAACGAACTATGGCTACACCTTC. This translates into CASSQDLTITNYGYTF.

The rearrangement uses TRBV14 and TRBJ2-1, with 9 nucleotides matching TRBD2. With V trimmed by 1 base and J by 12 bases, 13 bases remained unmatched. The CDR3 has 16 residues. The germline gives CDR1 SGHDN, CDR2 FVKESK. CDR3 DNA sequence: TGTGCCAGCAGCCAAGGGAAACGGATAGCGGGAGAGGGGCAGTTCTTC. It encodes CASSQGKRIAGEGQFF.

CDR3 sequence reads: CASSPGTPAAKNIQYF. The CDR3 DNA reads TGTGCCAGCAGCCCTGGGACCCCGGCGGCCAAAAACATTCAGTACTTC. V gene TRBV6-1 combines with J gene TRBJ2-4, with D possibly called TRBD1 or TRBD2 (5 bases each). This CDR3 is built from 16 residues. Between the trimmed V and J ends, which lost 6 bases and 1 base, there was a span of 16 bases. The germline V gene encodes CDR1 MNHNS and CDR2 SASEGT.

This clonotype was picked up many times. This chain links TRBV11-1 with TRBJ1-2, with 8 positions matching TRBD1. CDR3 length equals 15 residues. The V and J ends lost 2 bases and 8 bases, in that order; junction bases with no gene match: 10. Germline-derived CDR1 and CDR2 are SGHAT and FQDESV (reference sequence). CDR3 in amino acids: CASSLMPGGAHGYTF. In nucleotides, the CDR3 is TGTGCCAGCAGCTTAATGCCAGGGGGCGCCCACGGCTACACCTTC.

This clonotype was seen ten or more times. The chain's CDR3 is CASSRGGDGGEQYF. CDR3 DNA: TGTGCCAGCAGTCGGGGCGGAGACGGGGGCGAGCAGTACTTC. V usage is TRBV2 and J usage is TRBJ2-7, with D tentatively TRBD2 (6 bases). In germline, CDR1 is SNHLY, CDR2 FYNNEI. V was clipped by 5 bases and J by 6 bases, with 17 bases between them. The CDR3 covers 14 residues. The whole variable domain, remainder taken from reference TRBV2 and TRBJ2-7, is EPEVTQTPSHQVTQMGQEVILRCVPISNHLYFYWYRQILGQKVEFLVSFYNNEISEKSEIFDDQFSVERPDGSNFTLKIRSTKLEDSAMYFCASSRGGDGGEQYFGPGTRLTVT.

This clonotype was recorded a few times. V gene TRBV5-4 combines with J gene TRBJ2-7, with D possibly TRBD1 on 6 matching bases. The V gene lost 4 bases and the J gene lost 1 base, with 15 bases spanning the gap. CDR3 length equals 15 residues. Germline lookup yields CDR1 SGHNT and CDR2 YYREEE (reference sequence). CDR3 sequence reads: CASSLMTGDSYEQYF. In DNA form, the CDR3 reads TGTGCCAGCAGCCTGATGACAGGTGATTCCTACGAGCAGTACTTC. Using reference TRBV5-4 and TRBJ2-7 for the parts outside the CDR3, the full variable domain is ETGVTQSPTHLIKTRGQQVTLRCSSQSGHNTVSWYQQALGQGPQFIFQYYREEENGRGNFPPRFSGLQFPNYSSELNVNALELDDSALYLCASSLMTGDSYEQYFGPGTRLTVT.

The rearrangement uses TRBV30 and TRBJ2-3; D not certain. The CDR3 is 11 residues long. Germline-derived CDR1 and CDR2 are GTSNPN and SVGIG (reference sequence). The V end was cut by 2 bases, the J end by 11 bases, with 11 bases between. For the CDR3, the DNA is TGTGCCTGGAGTCAGACTCTTGGGCAGTATTTT. This codes for CAWSQTLGQYF.

The V and J genes are TRBV6-9 and TRBJ2-1; weak D call: TRBD1 (5 bases). Trimming took 3 bases from V and 8 from J, leaving 14 bases between them. The CDR3 is 14 residues long. Per the germline V gene, CDR1 is MNHGY and CDR2 is SVAAGI. CDR3 in amino acids: CASSYQGTVYEQFF. The CDR3 DNA follows: TGTGCCAGCAGTTACCAGGGAACGGTGTATGAGCAGTTCTTC.

This chain joins TRBV7-2 and TRBJ2-1, with D possibly TRBD1 on 5 matching bases. The germline V and J ends were trimmed by 7 bases and 2 bases, with 12 bases remaining between them. This CDR3 is built from 14 residues. Germline V gene data show CDR1 as SGHTA and CDR2 as FQGNSA. The CDR3 DNA is TGTGCCAGCAAAGGGAAGGGGACCTACAATGAGCAGTTCTTC. Translating gives CASKGKGTYNEQFF.

This clonotype was detected a few times. The V and J genes are TRBV6-5 and TRBJ1-1; D is unclear. Trimming removed 2 bases from V and 4 bases from J, with 8 bases in between. Germline V gene lookup returns CDR1 MNHEY and CDR2 SVGAGI. This CDR3 spans 13 amino acids. The CDR3 spells CASSYRESTEAFF. In DNA, the CDR3 is TGTGCCAGCAGTTACAGGGAGAGCACTGAAGCTTTCTTT.

The V and J genes are TRBV5-4 and TRBJ2-5, with no clear D. The length of the CDR3 is 13 residues. Germline V lookup: CDR1 SGHNT, CDR2 YYREEE (reference sequence). Deletions cut 2 bases from V and 5 bases from J, with 10 bases between. This CDR3 is CASSFTPWETQYF. The CDR3 bases are TGTGCCAGCAGCTTCACCCCATGGGAGACCCAGTACTTC.

The chain is built from TRBV4-1 and TRBJ2-5, with D possibly TRBD2 on 6 matching bases. The V end lost 2 bases, the J end lost 3 bases, and 10 bases lay between the germline ends. Germline CDR1 reads MGHRA; CDR2 reads YSYEKL. The CDR3 contains 14 residues. DNA of the CDR3: TGCGCCAGCAGCCAATTCGGAGGGGAAGAGACCCAGTACTTC. This codes for CASSQFGGEETQYF.

The table lists this clonotype with many counts. The chain uses TRBV7-2 and TRBJ1-4; 11 nucleotides line up with TRBD1. V trimming: 5 bases; J trimming: 6 bases; junction bases outside the gene matches: 5. The CDR3 is 15 amino acids. CDR1 and CDR2 (germline): SGHTA, FQGNSA. The CDR3 nucleotides are TGTGCCAGCAGCGCTGGGACAGGGGGTTATGAAAAACTGTTTTTT. Amino acids: CASSAGTGGYEKLFF.